This T cell receptor beta chain was sequenced for a study of blood T cell repertoires in COVID-19. Across the study: Sites in the United States, Italy and Spain provided acute and convalescent COVID-19 samples. The cDNA or gDNA used as material had been derived from T cells, B-cell-depleted T cells, or PBMCs.

The authors' processing: Using reference gene primer amplification, nucleated cell counts were estimated. Method: immunoSEQ multiplex PCR; TCRdb's copy keeps in-frame clones and lacks some. The D gene and trimming were derived from the DNA, and the V and J assignments and clone size from that table. The sample consists of around 250,000 clones, about nine tenths of them appearing once. CDR1 is SQVTM and CDR2 is ANQGSEA in the germline V gene. The junction had 7 bases not matched to a gene; V was cut back by 6 bases and J by 7 bases. This CDR3 has 13 residues. Material: peripheral blood. The gene calls are TRBV29-1 and TRBJ1-2; 11 nucleotides align to TRBD1. This TCR derives from a woman in her sixties who had recovered from COVID-19. The CDR3 loop reads CSVSRDRGIGYTF. In DNA form, the CDR3 reads TGCAGCGTCTCCCGGGACAGGGGGATTGGCTACACCTTC.